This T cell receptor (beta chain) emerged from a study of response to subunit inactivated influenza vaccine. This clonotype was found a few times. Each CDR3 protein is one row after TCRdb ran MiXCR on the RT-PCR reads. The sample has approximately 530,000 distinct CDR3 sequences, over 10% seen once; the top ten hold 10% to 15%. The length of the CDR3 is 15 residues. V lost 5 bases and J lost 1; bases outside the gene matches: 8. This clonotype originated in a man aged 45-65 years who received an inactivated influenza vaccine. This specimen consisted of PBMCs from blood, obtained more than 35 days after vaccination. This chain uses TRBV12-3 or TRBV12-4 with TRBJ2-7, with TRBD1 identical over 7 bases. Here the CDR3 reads CASSHGTVRSYEQYF. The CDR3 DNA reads TGTGCCAGCAGTCACGGGACAGTCCGATCCTACGAGCAGTACTTC.